This T cell receptor beta chain is drawn from a study of T cells in Graves' hyperthyroidism and ophthalmopathy. Amplification of TCR beta CDR3 regions was performed using RNA transcripts as template. The TCR CDR3 was amplified in a first-round RT-PCR using the HTBI primer set. TCRdb reanalysed the multiplex PCR reads using MiXCR and keeps one entry per CDR3 protein. There are roughly 700,000 distinct CDR3 sequences in the sample; about a third occur only once, and less than 40% lies in the top ten. Each diagnosis was grounded in clinical symptoms, serum thyroxine and TRAb, thyroid ultrasound, and orbital computed tomography. This clonotype was seen at least ten times. Its antigen is undetermined. Overall study findings and caveats: Blood also showed most of the thyroid clonotypes that were expanded above 0.001.

Germline V lookup: CDR1 SEHNR, CDR2 FQNEAQ (reference sequence). The CDR3 is made up of 14 amino acids. With 1 base removed from V and 7 bases from J, the gap between germline ends came to 13 bases. The chain has TRBV7-9 and TRBJ1-1; D may be TRBD1 (5 bases). This TCR came from a woman in her thirties or forties with Graves' hyperthyroidism. The specimen was blood. DNA of the CDR3: TGTGCCAGCAGCTTAGACGACAGACCCCTTGAAGCTTTCTTT. Its translation: CASSLDDRPLEAFF.